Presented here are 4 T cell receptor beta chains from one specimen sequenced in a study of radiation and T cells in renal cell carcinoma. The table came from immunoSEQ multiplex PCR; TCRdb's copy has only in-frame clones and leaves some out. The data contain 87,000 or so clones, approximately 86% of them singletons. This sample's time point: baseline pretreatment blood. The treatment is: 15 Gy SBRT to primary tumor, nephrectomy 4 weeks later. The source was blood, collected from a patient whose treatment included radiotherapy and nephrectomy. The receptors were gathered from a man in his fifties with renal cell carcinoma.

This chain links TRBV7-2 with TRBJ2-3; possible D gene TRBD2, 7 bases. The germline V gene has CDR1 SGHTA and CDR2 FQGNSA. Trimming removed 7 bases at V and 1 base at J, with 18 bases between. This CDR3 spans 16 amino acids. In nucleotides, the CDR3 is TGTGCCAGCACCCTAGGGGGGGAAGATGGCACAGATACGCAGTATTTT. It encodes CASTLGGEDGTDTQYF.

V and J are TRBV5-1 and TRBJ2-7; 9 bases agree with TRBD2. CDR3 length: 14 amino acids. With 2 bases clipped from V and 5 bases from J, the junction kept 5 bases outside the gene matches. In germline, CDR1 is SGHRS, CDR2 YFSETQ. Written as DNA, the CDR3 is TGCGCCAGCAGCTTTAGCGGGAGTGGCAACGAGCAGTACTTC. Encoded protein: CASSFSGSGNEQYF.

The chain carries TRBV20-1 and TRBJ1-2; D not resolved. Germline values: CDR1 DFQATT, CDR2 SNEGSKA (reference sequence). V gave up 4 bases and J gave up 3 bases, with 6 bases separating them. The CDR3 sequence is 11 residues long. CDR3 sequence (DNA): TGCAGTGCTACAAGGGACTATGGCTACACCTTC. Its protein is CSATRDYGYTF.

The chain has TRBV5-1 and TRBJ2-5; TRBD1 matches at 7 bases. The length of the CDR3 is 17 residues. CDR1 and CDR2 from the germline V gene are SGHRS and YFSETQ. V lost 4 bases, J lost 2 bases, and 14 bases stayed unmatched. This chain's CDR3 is CASSPGQTNHGQETQYF. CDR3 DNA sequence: TGCGCCAGCAGCCCGGGACAGACGAACCACGGTCAAGAGACCCAGTACTTC. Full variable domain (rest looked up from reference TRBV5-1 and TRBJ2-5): KAGVTQTPRYLIKTRGQQVTLSCSPISGHRSVSWYQQTPGQGLQFLFEYFSETQRNKGNFPGRFSGRQFSNSRSEMNVSTLELGDSALYLCASSPGQTNHGQETQYFGPGTRLLVL.